This T cell receptor beta chain was obtained from a study of PD-L1 blockade in urothelial cancer. General study findings and limits: Patients with below-median pretreatment blood clonality survived longer.

Trimming took off 0 bases at V and 4 bases at J, with 4 bases between the two ends. Looked up from germline, CDR1 is SGHRS and CDR2 is YFSETQ. The CDR3 contains 13 residues. The patients' disease, urothelial carcinoma, was locally advanced or metastatic. Concerning this clone: Its antigen is as yet unknown.

A spike-in of synthetic TCR analog templates was added to each PCR. Using immunoSEQ multiplex PCR, the repertoire was profiled, and TCRdb retains in-frame clones only, with some absent. Of more than 75,000 clones detected, 90% appear once; the ten largest clones hold 8.5% to 9.5%. This sequence was found in a man aged 60 to 75 with urothelial cancer. This chain joins TRBV5-1 and TRBJ2-2; D remains ambiguous. The starting material was PBMCs, obtained around atezolizumab (anti-PD-L1) treatment. Written as DNA, the CDR3 is TGCGCCAGCAGCTTGGCCCGCACCGGGGAGCTGTTTTTT. This translates into CASSLARTGELFF. Looking up the rest from reference TRBV5-1 and TRBJ2-2 gives the full variable domain: KAGVTQTPRYLIKTRGQQVTLSCSPISGHRSVSWYQQTPGQGLQFLFEYFSETQRNKGNFPGRFSGRQFSNSRSEMNVSTLELGDSALYLCASSLARTGELFFGEGSRLTVL.